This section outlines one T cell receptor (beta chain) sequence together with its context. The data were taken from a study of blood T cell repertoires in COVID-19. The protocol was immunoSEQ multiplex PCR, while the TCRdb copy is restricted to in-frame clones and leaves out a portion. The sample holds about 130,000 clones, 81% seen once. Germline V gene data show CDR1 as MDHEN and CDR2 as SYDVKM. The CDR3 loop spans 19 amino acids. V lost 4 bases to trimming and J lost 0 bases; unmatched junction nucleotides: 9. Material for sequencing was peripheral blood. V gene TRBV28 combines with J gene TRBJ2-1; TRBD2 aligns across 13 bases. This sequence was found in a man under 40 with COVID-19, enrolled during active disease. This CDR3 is CASSSTWGLAGTSYNEQFF. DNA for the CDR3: TGTGCCAGCAGTTCCACCTGGGGACTAGCGGGAACCTCCTACAATGAGCAGTTCTTC.